Below are 18 T cell receptor beta chains sequenced from a single sample in a study of T-cell reconstitution after alpha-beta-depleted transplantation in children. As it was prepared, the TCRbeta library received unique molecular identifiers. TCRdb recomputed calls from the PCR reads with MiXCR, one row per CDR3 protein. The repertoire holds around 500,000 distinct CDR3 sequences, with about 23% as singletons. The input for sequencing was PBMCs, mostly from graft donor cells, taken 360 days after TCRalphabeta/CD19-depleted stem cell transplant. The receptors were sampled from a boy younger than two who had a stem cell transplant for acute myeloid leukemia, so the T cells may come from the graft donor.

The chain is built from TRBV18 and TRBJ2-2, with TRBD1 matching over 8 bases. The CDR3 sequence is 13 residues long. Germline V gene sequence: CDR1 KGHSH, CDR2 LQKENI. J lost 7 bases, V lost 8 bases, and 6 bases had no gene match. The CDR3 reads CASQGAPDGELFF. CDR3 nucleotide sequence: TGTGCCAGCCAGGGGGCGCCGGACGGGGAGCTGTTTTTT.

This clonotype was detected many times. V is TRBV6-5 and J is TRBJ2-5; 9 bases match TRBD1. The CDR3 totals 16 residues. The V and J ends lost 4 bases and 2 bases, in that order; junction bases with no gene match: 8. Germline values: CDR1 MNHEY, CDR2 SVGAGI. The CDR3 loop reads CASSFSWTGAQETQYF. The CDR3 DNA follows: TGTGCCAGCAGTTTTTCTTGGACAGGGGCACAAGAGACCCAGTACTTC.

V and J are TRBV25-1 and TRBJ2-7, with 7 bases lining up with TRBD2. Trimming removed 6 bases from V and 1 base from J; junction bases left unmatched: 9. Germline CDR1 is MGHDK and CDR2 is SYGVNS. This CDR3 contains 15 residues. As DNA, the CDR3 is TGTGCCAGCAGCCCATGGGGGGGGAGGTCCTACGAGCAGTACTTC. Amino acid sequence: CASSPWGGRSYEQYF.

The chain uses TRBV7-3 and TRBJ2-1, with 11 bases identical to TRBD2. Germline loops: CDR1 SGHTA, CDR2 FQGTGA. There are 13 residues in the CDR3. Trimming cost V 8 bases and J 5 bases; bases outside gene matches: 2. The CDR3 spells CASGTSGNNEQFF. The CDR3 DNA reads as TGTGCCAGCGGGACTAGCGGAAACAATGAGCAGTTCTTC.

This clonotype was observed a few times. J is TRBJ2-3 and V is TRBV7-7; a weak D match, TRBD2 (6 bases). The CDR3 sequence is 15 residues long. Trimming removed 3 bases at V and 2 bases at J, with 12 bases between. Per germline, CDR1 SSHAT and CDR2 FNYEAQ (reference sequence). CDR3 DNA sequence: TGTGCCAGCAGCTTTGGCGGGGCTACCACAGATACGCAGTATTTT. It codes for CASSFGGATTDTQYF. The full variable domain, with the rest looked up from reference TRBV7-7 and TRBJ2-3, is GAGVSQSPRYKVTKRGQDVTLRCDPISSHATLYWYQQALGQGPEFLTYFNYEAQPDKSGLPSDRFSAERPEGSISTLTIQRTEQRDSAMYRCASSFGGATTDTQYFGPGTRLTVL.

The CDR3 DNA reads TGTGCCTGGGAACGGACTGAAAATTCACCCCTCCACTTT. Encoded protein: CAWERTENSPLHF. V gene TRBV30 combines with J gene TRBJ1-6; no clear D gene. The germline V gene has CDR1 GTSNPN and CDR2 SVGIG (reference sequence). This CDR3 comprises 13 residues. The V end lost 5 bases, the J end lost 7 bases, and 12 bases lay between the germline ends.

The genes are TRBV11-1 and TRBJ2-1, with 9 bases lining up with TRBD2. Per the germline V gene, CDR1 is SGHAT and CDR2 is FQDESV (reference sequence). The V and J ends lost 5 bases and 2 bases, in that order; junction bases with no gene match: 10. The CDR3 spans 17 residues. CDR3 sequence: CASSVGSSGGPYNEQFF. The CDR3 bases are TGTGCCAGCAGCGTAGGCAGTAGCGGGGGCCCCTACAATGAGCAGTTCTTC.

The chain combines TRBV18 with TRBJ2-1, with D perhaps matching TRBD2 (6 bases). V was pared by 3 bases and J by 1 base, with 16 bases between. Germline CDR1 reads KGHSH; CDR2 reads LQKENI. The CDR3 covers 17 residues. CDR3 nucleotide sequence: TGTGCCAGCTCACCTACTTTAAGCGGGCCTTCCTACAATGAGCAGTTCTTC. Its protein is CASSPTLSGPSYNEQFF.

V usage is TRBV24-1 and J usage is TRBJ2-2; the D is unclear. The CDR3 totals 12 residues. The V gene's germline CDR1 is KGHDR and CDR2 SFDVKD. V was cut by 10 bases and J by 0 bases, with 5 bases left in between. The CDR3 region is CATTANTGELFF. The CDR3 nucleotides are TGTGCCACGACGGCGAACACCGGGGAGCTGTTTTTT.

In its sample, this clonotype was seen many times. The J gene is TRBJ2-3, the V gene TRBV12-3 or TRBV12-4, with D tentatively TRBD2 (6 bases). This CDR3 comprises 17 residues. The V and J ends lost 3 bases and 1 base respectively, with 17 bases between them. This CDR3 reads CASSFGGPLRGTDTQYF. In nucleotides, the CDR3 is TGTGCCAGCAGTTTCGGAGGGCCCCTTAGGGGCACAGATACGCAGTATTTT.

This clonotype was observed at least ten times. The chain joins TRBV6-5 to TRBJ2-1; the D is unclear. Looked up from germline, CDR1 is MNHEY and CDR2 is SVGAGI. This CDR3 is 16 amino acids long. V shed 0 bases and J shed 5 bases, with 14 bases lying between them. The CDR3 nucleotides are TGTGCCAGCAGTTACTCAGCTCTAGGGAACAACAATGAGCAGTTCTTC. Its protein product is CASSYSALGNNNEQFF.

This clonotype was detected a few times. This sequence joins TRBV24-1 and TRBJ2-1, with 10 nucleotides matching TRBD2. Germline assignment: CDR1 KGHDR and CDR2 SFDVKD. This CDR3 has 15 residues. The V segment lost 10 bases and the J segment 9 bases; nucleotides outside the gene matches: 14. The CDR3 nucleotides are TGTGCCACTAATACCGGGACTAGCGTCGGCGGTGAGCAGTTCTTC. It translates to CATNTGTSVGGEQFF.

This clonotype has ten or more counts. The rearrangement uses TRBV6-2 or TRBV6-3 and TRBJ2-7, with a tentative D call TRBD2 (6 bases). This CDR3 has 14 residues. In germline, CDR1 is MNHEY, CDR2 SVGEGT. Trimming removed 2 bases at V and 3 bases at J, with 11 bases between. CDR3 region: CASSYGGLGYEQYV. CDR3 DNA: TGTGCCAGCAGTTACGGGGGGTTAGGCTACGAGCAGTACGTC.

This clonotype was seen more than once but under ten times. The rearrangement joins TRBV20-1 to TRBJ1-5, with 8 bases aligning to TRBD1. The CDR3 is 15 amino acids. The V gene's germline CDR1 is DFQATT and CDR2 SNEGSKA (reference sequence). The V segment lost 7 bases and the J segment 3 bases; nucleotides outside the gene matches: 11. The DNA of the CDR3 is TGCAGTGTCGACCAGGGGGCGGGAGACAATCAGCCCCAGCATTTT. Translated, it gives CSVDQGAGDNQPQHF.

This clonotype was seen ten or more times. V and J are TRBV3-1 and TRBJ2-2, with a tentative D call TRBD2 (5 bases). Germline lookup yields CDR1 LGHDT and CDR2 YNNKEL (reference sequence). V shed 4 bases and J shed 3 bases, with 15 bases lying between them. There are 16 residues in the CDR3. The CDR3 reads CASSPTLWRDTGELFF. As DNA, the CDR3 is TGTGCCAGCAGCCCGACCCTGTGGCGGGACACCGGGGAGCTGTTTTTT.

The chain employs TRBV27 and TRBJ2-7; D remains unclear. This CDR3 is built from 15 residues. Trimming removed 2 bases at V and 3 bases at J, with 14 bases between. Germline V gene data show CDR1 as MNHEY and CDR2 as SMNVEV (reference sequence). CDR3 DNA: TGTGCCAGCAGTTTAAGGACGGTGGGTATCTACGAGCAGTACTTC. Protein sequence: CASSLRTVGIYEQYF.

This clonotype appeared a few times. The chain links TRBV6-6 to TRBJ2-5; D may match TRBD1 or TRBD2 (5 bases each). Germline-derived CDR1 and CDR2 are MNHNY and SVGAGI (reference sequence). Trimming removed 10 bases at V and 5 bases at J, with 17 bases between. This CDR3 contains 13 residues. The CDR3 coding sequence is TGTGCCACTTACACGGGACGGTCGGAGACCCAGTACTTC. This translates into CATYTGRSETQYF.

The J gene is TRBJ2-1, the V gene TRBV4-3; no firm D call. Germline V gives CDR1 LGHNA, CDR2 YSLEER. There are 13 residues in the CDR3. The V end was cut by 3 bases, the J end by 5 bases, with 8 bases between. The CDR3 DNA follows: TGCGCCAGCAGCCAGACTGAAAACAATGAGCAGTTCTTC. Amino acids: CASSQTENNEQFF.